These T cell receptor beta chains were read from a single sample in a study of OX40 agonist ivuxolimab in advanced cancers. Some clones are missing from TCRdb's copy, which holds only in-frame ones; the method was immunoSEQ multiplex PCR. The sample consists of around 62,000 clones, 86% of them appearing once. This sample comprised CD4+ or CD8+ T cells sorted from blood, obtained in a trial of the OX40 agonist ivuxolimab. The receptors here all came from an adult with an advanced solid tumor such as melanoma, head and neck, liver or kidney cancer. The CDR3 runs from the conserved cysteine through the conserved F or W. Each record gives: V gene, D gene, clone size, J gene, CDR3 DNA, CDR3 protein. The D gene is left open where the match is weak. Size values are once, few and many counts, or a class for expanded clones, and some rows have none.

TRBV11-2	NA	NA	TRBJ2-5	TGTGCCAGCACCTTCGGAGGGACCCAGTACTTC	CASTFGGTQYF
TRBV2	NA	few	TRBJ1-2	TGTGCCAGCAGTCCAGACACCCATGGCTACACCTTC	CASSPDTHGYTF
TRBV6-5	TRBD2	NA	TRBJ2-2	TGTGCCAGCAGTTCCACCTGGGAGGGCACCGGGGAGCTGTTTTTT	CASSSTWEGTGELFF
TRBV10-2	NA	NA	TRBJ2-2	TGCGCCAGCGCGCCTCGGGGCAACACCGGGGAGCTGTTTTTT	CASAPRGNTGELFF
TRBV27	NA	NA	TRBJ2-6	TGTGCCAGCAGTTTTGCTGGGGCCAACGTCCTGACTTTC	CASSFAGANVLTF
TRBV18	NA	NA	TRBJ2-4	TGTGCCAGCTCTCTTGATGAGCAAGACATTCAGTACTTC	CASSLDEQDIQYF
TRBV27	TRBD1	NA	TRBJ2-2	TGTGCCAGCAGTACCTGGGACAGAGCGAACACCGGGGAGCTGTTTTTT	CASSTWDRANTGELFF
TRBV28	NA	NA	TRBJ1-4	TGTGCCAGCAGTTTACTCCCAGGGGCCGGAGGGGAACTGTTTTTT	CASSLLPGAGGELFF
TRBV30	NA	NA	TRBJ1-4	TGTGCCTGGGGGGCCCCTGGGGAAAAACTGTTTTTT	CAWGAPGEKLFF
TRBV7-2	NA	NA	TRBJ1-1	TGTGCCAGCAGTAGGGGACCGCAGAACACTGAAGCTTTCTTT	CASSRGPQNTEAFF
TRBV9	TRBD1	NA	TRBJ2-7	TGTGCCAGCAGCGTAGGACAGGGAATCTACGAGCAGTACTTC	CASSVGQGIYEQYF
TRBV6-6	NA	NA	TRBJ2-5	TGTGCCAGCAGTTACGCAAGGGGGGAGACCCAGTACTTC	CASSYARGETQYF
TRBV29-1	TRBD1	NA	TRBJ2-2	TGCAGCGTTCACGGGACAGCAAACACCGGGGAGCTGTTTTTT	CSVHGTANTGELFF
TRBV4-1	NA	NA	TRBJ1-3	TGCGCCAGCAGCCAAGCAGGGGTTGGAAACACCATATATTTT	CASSQAGVGNTIYF
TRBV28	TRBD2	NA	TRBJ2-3	TGTGCCACTTCGTCCGGGAGGATCAGCACAGATACGCAGTATTTT	CATSSGRISTDTQYF
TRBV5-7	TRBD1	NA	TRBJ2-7	TGTGCCAGCAGCTTGGAGGGACAGGGGTTGTACGAGCAGTACTTC	CASSLEGQGLYEQYF
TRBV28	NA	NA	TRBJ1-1	TGTGCCAGCAGTTTGGGCGGCGAGGGCACTGAAGCTTTCTTT	CASSLGGEGTEAFF
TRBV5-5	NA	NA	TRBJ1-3	TGTGCCAGCGGCCCTGGGGGATCTGGAAACACCATATATTTT	CASGPGGSGNTIYF
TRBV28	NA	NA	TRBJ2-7	TGTGCCAGCAGTCCAACGACAGGAAAGGTCTCCTACGAGCAGTACTTC	CASSPTTGKVSYEQYF
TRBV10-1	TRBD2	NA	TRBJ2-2	TGCGCCAGCAGTGAGGTGGGGCGGGAGTCGAACACCGGGGAGCTGTTTTTT	CASSEVGRESNTGELFF
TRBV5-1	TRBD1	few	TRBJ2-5	TGCGCCAGCAGCTTGGACCGGGACAGGGGGCAAGAGACCCAGTACTTC	CASSLDRDRGQETQYF
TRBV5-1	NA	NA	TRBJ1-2	TGCGCCAGCAGAGACTCCAGTGGTGGCTACACCTTC	CASRDSSGGYTF
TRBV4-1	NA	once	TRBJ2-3	TGCGCCAGCAGCCACGACATCCCCGGGACAAGCACAGATACGCAGTATTTT	CASSHDIPGTSTDTQYF
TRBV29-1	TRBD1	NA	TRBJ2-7	TGCAGCGTTGAAGATCAGGGGACAGGGGGCGGGGAGCAGTACTTC	CSVEDQGTGGGEQYF
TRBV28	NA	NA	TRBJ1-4	TGTGCCAGCAGTTTAGTACAGGTCGAAAAACTGTTTTTT	CASSLVQVEKLFF
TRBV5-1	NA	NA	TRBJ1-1	TGCGCCAGCAGCTTGGTAATTCAGAGGCCGAACACTGAAGCTTTCTTT	CASSLVIQRPNTEAFF
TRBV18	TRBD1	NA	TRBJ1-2	TGTGCCAGCTCACCACCGACAGGGTTCTATGGCTACACCTTC	CASSPPTGFYGYTF
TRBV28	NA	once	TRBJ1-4	TGTGCCAGCAGCTTTTTAGGGGTAGAGTCGCCTGCAACTAATGAAAAACTGTTTTTT	CASSFLGVESPATNEKLFF
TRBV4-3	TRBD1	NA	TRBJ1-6	TGCGCCAGCAGCCGAACGATCCCGGGACAGGGGAAGATAACCTATAATTCACCCCTCCACTTT	CASSRTIPGQGKITYNSPLHF
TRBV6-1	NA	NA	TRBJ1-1	TGTGCCAGCAGTCCGACAGGCACTGAAGCTTTCTTT	CASSPTGTEAFF
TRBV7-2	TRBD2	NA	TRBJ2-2	TGTGCCAGCAGCTTAGATGTAGCGGGAGGGCTCGGGGAGCTGTTTTTT	CASSLDVAGGLGELFF
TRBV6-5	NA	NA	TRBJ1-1	TGTGCCAGCAGTTACAAACGGGACCGGGGAAGGACTGAAGCTTTCTTT	CASSYKRDRGRTEAFF
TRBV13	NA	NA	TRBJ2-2	TGTGCCAGCAGCTGGGGGACAAGTCCGAACACCGGGGAGCTGTTTTTT	CASSWGTSPNTGELFF
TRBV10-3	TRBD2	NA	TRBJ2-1	TGTGCCATCAGTGAGTCAAGGAGCGGGAGGGCTTCAGTTGAGCAGTTCTTC	CAISESRSGRASVEQFF
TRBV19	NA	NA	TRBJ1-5	TGTGCCAGTAGTATAGGTCGTCGGGGATGGGGCAATCAGCCCCAGCATTTT	CASSIGRRGWGNQPQHF
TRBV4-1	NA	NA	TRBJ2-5	TGCGCCAGCAGCCAAGATGCCCTAGAGGGGGAGACCCAGTACTTC	CASSQDALEGETQYF
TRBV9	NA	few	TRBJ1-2	TGTGCCAGCAGCGGGGAACAGGGAAACTATGGCTACACCTTC	CASSGEQGNYGYTF
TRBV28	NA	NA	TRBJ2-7	TGTGCCAGCACCTTTCCAGGGCTCTCCGAGCAGTACTTC	CASTFPGLSEQYF
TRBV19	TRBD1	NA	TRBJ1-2	TGTGCCAGTAGTCCGGACAGGGAATATGGCTACACCTTC	CASSPDREYGYTF
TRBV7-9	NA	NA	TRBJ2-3	TGTGCCAGCAGCTACGGGGTCAGGGTTCTCTTTGATACGCAGTATTTT	CASSYGVRVLFDTQYF
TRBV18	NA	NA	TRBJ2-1	TGTGCCAGCTCACCCGCGGGTACGGGGGGCGAGCAGTTCTTC	CASSPAGTGGEQFF